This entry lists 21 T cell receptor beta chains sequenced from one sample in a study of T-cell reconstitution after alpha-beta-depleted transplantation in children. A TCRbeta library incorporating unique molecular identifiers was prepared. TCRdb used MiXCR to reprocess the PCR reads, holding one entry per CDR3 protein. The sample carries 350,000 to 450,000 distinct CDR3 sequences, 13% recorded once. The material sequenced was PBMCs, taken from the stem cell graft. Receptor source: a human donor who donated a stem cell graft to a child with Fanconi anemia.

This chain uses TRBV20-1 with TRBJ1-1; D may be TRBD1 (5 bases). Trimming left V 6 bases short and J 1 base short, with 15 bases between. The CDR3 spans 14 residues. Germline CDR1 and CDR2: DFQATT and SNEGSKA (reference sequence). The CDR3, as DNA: TGCAGTGCAACGGACACCGGCAGGAACACTGAAGCTTTCTTT. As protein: CSATDTGRNTEAFF.

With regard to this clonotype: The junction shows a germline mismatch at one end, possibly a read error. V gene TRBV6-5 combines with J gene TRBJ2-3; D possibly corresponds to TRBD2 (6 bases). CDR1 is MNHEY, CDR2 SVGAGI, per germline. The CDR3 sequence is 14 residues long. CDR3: CVSSYGAGRDTQYF. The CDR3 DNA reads TGTGTCAGCAGTTACGGAGCGGGTAGAGATACGCAGTATTTT.

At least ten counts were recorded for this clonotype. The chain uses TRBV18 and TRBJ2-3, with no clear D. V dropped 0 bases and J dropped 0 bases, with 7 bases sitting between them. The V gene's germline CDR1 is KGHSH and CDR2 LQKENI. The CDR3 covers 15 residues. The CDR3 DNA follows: TGTGCCAGCTCACCACCCGGAGCTAGCACAGATACGCAGTATTTT. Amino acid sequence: CASSPPGASTDTQYF.

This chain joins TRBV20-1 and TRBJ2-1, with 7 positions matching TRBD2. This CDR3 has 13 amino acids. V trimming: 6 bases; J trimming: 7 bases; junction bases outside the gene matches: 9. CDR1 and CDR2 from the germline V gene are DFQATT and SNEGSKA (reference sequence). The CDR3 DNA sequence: TGCAGTGCCGGGGGGACTTTCGAGAATGAGCAGTTCTTC. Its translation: CSAGGTFENEQFF.

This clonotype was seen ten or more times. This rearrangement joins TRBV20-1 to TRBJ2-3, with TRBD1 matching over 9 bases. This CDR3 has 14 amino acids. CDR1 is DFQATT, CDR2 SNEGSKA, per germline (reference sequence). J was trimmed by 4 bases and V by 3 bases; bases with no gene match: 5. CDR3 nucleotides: TGCAGTGCTAGTAGGGACAGGGATTCAGATACGCAGTATTTT. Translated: CSASRDRDSDTQYF.

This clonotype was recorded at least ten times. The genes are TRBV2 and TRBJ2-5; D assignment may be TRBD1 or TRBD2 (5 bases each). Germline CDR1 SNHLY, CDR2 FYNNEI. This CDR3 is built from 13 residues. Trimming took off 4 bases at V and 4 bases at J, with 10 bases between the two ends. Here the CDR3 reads CASSGDGGETQYF. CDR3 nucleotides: TGTGCCAGCAGTGGGGACGGAGGAGAGACCCAGTACTTC. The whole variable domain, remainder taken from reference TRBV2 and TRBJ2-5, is EPEVTQTPSHQVTQMGQEVILRCVPISNHLYFYWYRQILGQKVEFLVSFYNNEISEKSEIFDDQFSVERPDGSNFTLKIRSTKLEDSAMYFCASSGDGGETQYFGPGTRLLVL.

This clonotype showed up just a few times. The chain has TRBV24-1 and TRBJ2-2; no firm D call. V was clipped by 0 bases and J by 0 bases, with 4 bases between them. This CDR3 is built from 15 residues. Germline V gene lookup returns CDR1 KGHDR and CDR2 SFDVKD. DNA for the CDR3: TGTGCCACCAGTGATTTGGTCCCGAACACCGGGGAGCTGTTTTTT. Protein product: CATSDLVPNTGELFF.

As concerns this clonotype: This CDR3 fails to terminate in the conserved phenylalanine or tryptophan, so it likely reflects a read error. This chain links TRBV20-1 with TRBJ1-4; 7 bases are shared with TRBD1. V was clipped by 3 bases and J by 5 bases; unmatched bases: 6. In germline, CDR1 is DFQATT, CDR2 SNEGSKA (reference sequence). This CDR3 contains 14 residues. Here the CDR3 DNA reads TGCAGTGCTAGGGCCGGGACAGCCAATGAAAAACTGTTTTCT. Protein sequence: CSARAGTANEKLFS.

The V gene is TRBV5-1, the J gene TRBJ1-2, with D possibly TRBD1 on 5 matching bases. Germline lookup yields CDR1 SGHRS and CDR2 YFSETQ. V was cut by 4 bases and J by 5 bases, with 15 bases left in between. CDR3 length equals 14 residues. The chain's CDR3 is CASSPVEGRYGYTF. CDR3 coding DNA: TGCGCCAGCAGCCCCGTGGAGGGGAGGTATGGCTACACCTTC. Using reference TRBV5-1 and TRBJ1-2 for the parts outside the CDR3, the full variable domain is KAGVTQTPRYLIKTRGQQVTLSCSPISGHRSVSWYQQTPGQGLQFLFEYFSETQRNKGNFPGRFSGRQFSNSRSEMNVSTLELGDSALYLCASSPVEGRYGYTFGSGTRLTVV.

The chain's CDR3 is CASSPGRGQYQPQHF. The CDR3 DNA reads as TGCGCCAGCAGCCCAGGTAGGGGACAGTATCAGCCCCAGCATTTT. The chain couples TRBV4-3 to TRBJ1-5, with TRBD1 matching 7 bases. Germline V gene lookup returns CDR1 LGHNA and CDR2 YSLEER. The length of the CDR3 is 15 residues. V dropped 4 bases and J dropped 5; count of bases not matched to a gene: 8.

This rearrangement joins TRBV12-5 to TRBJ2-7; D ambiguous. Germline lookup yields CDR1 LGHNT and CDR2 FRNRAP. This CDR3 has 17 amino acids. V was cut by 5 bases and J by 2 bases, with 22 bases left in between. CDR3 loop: CASGPLSPGPAAYEQYF. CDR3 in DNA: TGTGCTAGTGGTCCACTAAGTCCGGGTCCTGCAGCCTACGAGCAGTACTTC. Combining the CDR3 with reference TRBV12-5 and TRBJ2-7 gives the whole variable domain DARVTQTPRHKVTEMGQEVTMRCQPILGHNTVFWYRQTMMQGLELLAYFRNRAPLDDSGMPKDRFSAEMPDATLATLKIQPSEPRDSAVYFCASGPLSPGPAAYEQYFGPGTRLTVT.

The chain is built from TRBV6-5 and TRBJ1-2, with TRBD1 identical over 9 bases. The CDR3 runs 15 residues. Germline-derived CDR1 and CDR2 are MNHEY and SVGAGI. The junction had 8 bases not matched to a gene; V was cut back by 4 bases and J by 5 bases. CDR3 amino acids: CASSSTPTGGYGYTF. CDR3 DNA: TGTGCCAGCAGTTCCACCCCGACAGGGGGTTATGGCTACACCTTC.

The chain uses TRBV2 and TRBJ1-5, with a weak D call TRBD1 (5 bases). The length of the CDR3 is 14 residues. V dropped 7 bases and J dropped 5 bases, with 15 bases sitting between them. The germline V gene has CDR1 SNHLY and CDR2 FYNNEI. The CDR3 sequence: CASIPRGGDQPQHF. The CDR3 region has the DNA TGTGCCAGCATCCCCCGGGGAGGGGATCAGCCCCAGCATTTT.

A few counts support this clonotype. CDR3 sequence: CASSLAGGVGAGANVLTF. The CDR3 bases are TGCGCCAGCAGCTTGGCCGGCGGGGTCGGGGCTGGGGCCAACGTCCTGACTTTC. The chain joins TRBV5-1 to TRBJ2-6, with D possibly matching TRBD2 (6 bases). CDR3 length: 18 residues. The V end lost 0 bases, the J end lost 2 bases, and 15 bases lay between the germline ends. Germline assignment: CDR1 SGHRS and CDR2 YFSETQ.

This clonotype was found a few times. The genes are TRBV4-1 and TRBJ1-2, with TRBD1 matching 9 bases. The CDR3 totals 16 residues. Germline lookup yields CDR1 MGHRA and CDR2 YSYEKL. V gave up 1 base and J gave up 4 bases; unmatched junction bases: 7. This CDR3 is CASSQVPGQGTYGYTF. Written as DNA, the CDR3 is TGCGCCAGCAGCCAAGTCCCGGGACAGGGAACCTATGGCTACACCTTC.

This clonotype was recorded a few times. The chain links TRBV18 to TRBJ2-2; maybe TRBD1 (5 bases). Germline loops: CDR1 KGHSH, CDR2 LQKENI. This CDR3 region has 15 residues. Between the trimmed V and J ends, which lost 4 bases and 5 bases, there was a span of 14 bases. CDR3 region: CASSQSGQQTGELFF. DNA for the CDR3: TGTGCCAGCTCACAGTCCGGACAACAAACCGGGGAGCTGTTTTTT.

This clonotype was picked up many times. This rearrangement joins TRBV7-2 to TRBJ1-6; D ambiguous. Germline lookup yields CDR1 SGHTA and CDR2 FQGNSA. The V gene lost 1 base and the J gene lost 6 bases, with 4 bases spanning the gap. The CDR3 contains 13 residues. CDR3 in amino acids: CASSLDRNSPLHF. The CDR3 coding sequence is TGTGCCAGCAGCTTAGATCGTAATTCACCCCTCCACTTT.

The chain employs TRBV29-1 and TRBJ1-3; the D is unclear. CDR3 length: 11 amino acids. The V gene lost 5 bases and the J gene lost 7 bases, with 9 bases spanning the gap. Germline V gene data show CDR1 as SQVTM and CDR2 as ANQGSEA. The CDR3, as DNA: TGCAGCGTTTCCTTGGGGAACACCATATATTTT. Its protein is CSVSLGNTIYF.

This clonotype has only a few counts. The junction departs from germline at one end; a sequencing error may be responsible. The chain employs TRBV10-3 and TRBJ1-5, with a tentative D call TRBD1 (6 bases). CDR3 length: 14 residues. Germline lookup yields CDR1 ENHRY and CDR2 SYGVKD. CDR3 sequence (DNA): TGTGCCATCAGCGGGACAAATAGCGATCAGCCCCAGCATTTT. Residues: CAISGTNSDQPQHF.

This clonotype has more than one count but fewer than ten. The CDR3 loop is CASSLGGVSTDTQYF. CDR3 in DNA: TGTGCCAGCAGCTTAGGCGGGGTTAGCACAGATACGCAGTATTTT. The rearrangement uses TRBV7-2 and TRBJ2-3, with D possibly being TRBD2 (6 bases). Trimming took off 1 base at V and 0 bases at J, with 8 bases between the two ends. Germline-derived CDR1 and CDR2 are SGHTA and FQGNSA. The CDR3 is 15 residues long.

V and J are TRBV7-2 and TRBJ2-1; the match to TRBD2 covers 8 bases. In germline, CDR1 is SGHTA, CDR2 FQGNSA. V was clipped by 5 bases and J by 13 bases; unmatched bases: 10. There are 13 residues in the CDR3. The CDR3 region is CASSPRGGYYQFF. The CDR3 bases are TGTGCCAGCAGCCCTCGGGGGGGTTATTACCAGTTCTTC.